A single TCR beta chain is shown here with its context. What was sequenced were expressed TCRB transcripts, since all of the isolated RNA had been reverse transcribed. Method: immunoSEQ multiplex PCR; TCRdb's copy keeps in-frame clones and lacks some. The table records about 900,000 clones, roughly a sixth of them present only once. The entry originates in a study of beta chain features in type 1 diabetes. The receptor's source is a young woman in good health. Sample: naive CD4+ T cells from blood.

This CDR3 reads CASSQHSHTDTQYF. CDR3 nucleotide sequence: TGTGCCAGCAGCCAACACAGTCACACAGATACGCAGTATTTT. The chain uses TRBV9 and TRBJ2-3; D is unresolved. CDR1 and CDR2 from the germline V gene are SGDLS and YYNGEE. The ends were cut back, 4 bases at V and 2 bases at J, with 11 bases in the middle. The CDR3 extends over 14 amino acids.